These 22 T cell receptor beta chains originate from one sample sequenced in a study of blood T cell repertoires in COVID-19. Clones were sequenced by immunoSEQ multiplex PCR, and TCRdb holds only the in-frame ones, with some missing. The table has some 250,000 clones, roughly 90% seen once. Sequencing was carried out using PBMCs or T cells enriched from blood (not recorded which). The receptors here all came from a young woman with acute COVID-19.

The rearrangement joins TRBV2 to TRBJ1-1; tentative D call: TRBD1 (5 bases). V gave up 6 bases and J gave up 1 base, with 15 bases separating them. Germline V gene lookup returns CDR1 SNHLY and CDR2 FYNNEI. CDR3 length equals 15 residues. This CDR3 is CASRPSQTGNTEAFF. The CDR3, as DNA: TGTGCCAGCAGACCCAGCCAAACAGGGAACACTGAAGCTTTCTTT. Together with reference TRBV2 and TRBJ1-1, the CDR3 gives the full variable domain: EPEVTQTPSHQVTQMGQEVILRCVPISNHLYFYWYRQILGQKVEFLVSFYNNEISEKSEIFDDQFSVERPDGSNFTLKIRSTKLEDSAMYFCASRPSQTGNTEAFFGQGTRLTVV.

This clone was seen a single time. V usage is TRBV15 and J usage is TRBJ1-3; D perhaps matches TRBD1 (5 bases). The V end was cut by 1 base, the J end by 1 base, with 11 bases between. The CDR3 runs to 16 residues. Germline values: CDR1 LNHNV, CDR2 YYDKDF (reference sequence). In nucleotides, the CDR3 is TGTGCCACCAGCAGAGGGAGGGGAGAGTCTGGAAACACCATATATTTT. It specifies CATSRGRGESGNTIYF. The variable domain in full, completed from reference TRBV15 and TRBJ1-3, reads DAMVIQNPRYQVTQFGKPVTLSCSQTLNHNVMYWYQQKSSQAPKLLFHYYDKDFNNEADTPDNFQSRRPNTSFCFLDIRSPGLGDTAMYLCATSRGRGESGNTIYFGEGSWLTVV.

The V call is TRBV4-2, the J call TRBJ1-2, with D unresolved. V was pared by 1 base and J by 8 bases, with 8 bases between. The CDR3 is 12 amino acids. CDR1 LGHNA and CDR2 YNFKEQ come from the germline V gene. CDR3: CASSQVNSGYTF. The CDR3 nucleotides are TGTGCCAGCAGCCAAGTAAACAGCGGCTACACCTTC.

The V gene is TRBV4-1, the J gene TRBJ1-4, with D perhaps TRBD1 (6 bases). The CDR3 runs to 12 residues. Germline CDR1 MGHRA, CDR2 YSYEKL. V lost 4 bases and J lost 6, with 6 bases in between. The CDR3 nucleotides read TGCGCCAGCAGCCGGACAGATGAAAAACTGTTTTTT. Translation gives CASSRTDEKLFF.

The V gene is TRBV19, the J gene TRBJ1-1, with D maybe TRBD1 (6 bases). This CDR3 has 15 residues. Trimming took 5 bases from V and 0 from J, leaving 13 bases between them. CDR1 LNHDA and CDR2 SQIVND come from the germline V gene (reference sequence). The CDR3 loop is CASSPRDTVNTEAFF. CDR3 nucleotide sequence: TGTGCCAGTAGTCCAAGGGACACCGTGAACACTGAAGCTTTCTTT.

The chain recombines TRBV5-4 with TRBJ2-1; D may be TRBD2 (5 bases). CDR1 and CDR2 from the germline V gene are SGHNT and YYREEE (reference sequence). This CDR3 is built from 14 residues. Between the trimmed V and J ends, which lost 4 bases and 5 bases, there was a span of 13 bases. CDR3 sequence reads: CASSPSGIDNEQFF. Written as DNA, the CDR3 is TGTGCCAGCAGCCCCTCCGGGATTGACAATGAGCAGTTCTTC. Variable domain in full (rest from reference TRBV5-4 and TRBJ2-1): ETGVTQSPTHLIKTRGQQVTLRCSSQSGHNTVSWYQQALGQGPQFIFQYYREEENGRGNFPPRFSGLQFPNYSSELNVNALELDDSALYLCASSPSGIDNEQFFGPGTRLTVL.

The chain couples TRBV9 to TRBJ2-6; 8 positions agree with TRBD1. V lost 0 bases, J lost 0 bases, and 8 bases stayed unmatched. The V gene's germline CDR1 is SGDLS and CDR2 YYNGEE. The CDR3 loop spans 19 amino acids. CDR3 residues: CASSVELGTGGSGANVLTF. In DNA form, the CDR3 reads TGTGCCAGCAGCGTAGAACTGGGAACAGGGGGCTCTGGGGCCAACGTCCTGACTTTC.

CDR3 residues: CASSPGLAGGLETQYF. In DNA form, the CDR3 reads TGTGCCAGCAGCCCCGGACTAGCGGGGGGCTTGGAGACCCAGTACTTC. The chain links TRBV5-8 to TRBJ2-5, with TRBD2 matching over 14 bases. Germline V gene sequence: CDR1 SGHTS, CDR2 YDEGEE. The CDR3 loop spans 16 amino acids. The J segment lost 5 bases and the V segment lost 4 bases, leaving 7 bases of the junction unmatched. The entire variable domain, with the rest obtained from reference TRBV5-8 and TRBJ2-5, is as follows: EAGVTQSPTHLIKTRGQQATLRCSPISGHTSVYWYQQALGLGLQFLLWYDEGEERNRGNFPPRFSGRQFPNYSSELNVNALELEDSALYLCASSPGLAGGLETQYFGPGTRLLVL.

The chain employs TRBV5-4 and TRBJ1-2; D not certain. From germline, CDR1 is SGHNT and CDR2 YYREEE (reference sequence). The CDR3 contains 14 residues. V lost 4 bases and J 4 bases, leaving 14 bases between the germline ends. CDR3 loop: CASSPGTMFYGYTF. The DNA for the CDR3 is TGTGCCAGCAGCCCGGGAACCATGTTCTATGGCTACACCTTC.

This chain uses TRBV30 with TRBJ1-1, with D unclear. The CDR3 loop spans 13 amino acids. The germline CDR1 and CDR2 sequences are GTSNPN and SVGIG (reference sequence). Trimming removed 4 bases at V and 1 base at J, with 10 bases between. DNA of the CDR3: TGTGCCTGGAAAGGATCGGGGAACACTGAAGCTTTCTTT. This translates into CAWKGSGNTEAFF.

This chain connects TRBV29-1 to TRBJ2-3; 7 bases are a match to TRBD2. Germline V CDR1 and CDR2: SQVTM, ANQGSEA. Trimming removed 4 bases from V and 4 bases from J; junction bases left unmatched: 8. The CDR3 covers 14 residues. As DNA, the CDR3 is TGCAGCGTTGCGACCAGCGGGGAAGCAGATACGCAGTATTTT. Translating gives CSVATSGEADTQYF.

This rearrangement joins TRBV6-4 to TRBJ1-1; 9 bases are a match to TRBD1. CDR3 length equals 17 residues. Trimming took 4 bases from V and 1 from J; bases not matched to a gene: 10. In germline, CDR1 is MRHNA, CDR2 SNTAGT. The CDR3 spells CASSGRDRALGNTEAFF. CDR3 DNA sequence: TGTGCCAGCAGTGGCCGGGACAGGGCTCTAGGGAACACTGAAGCTTTCTTT.

This rearrangement joins TRBV6-5 to TRBJ2-7; D possibly corresponds to TRBD2 (5 bases). Germline-derived CDR1 and CDR2 are MNHEY and SVGAGI. This CDR3 has 15 amino acids. Trimming took off 2 bases at V and 3 bases at J, with 14 bases between the two ends. The CDR3 DNA follows: TGTGCCAGCAGTTACATCCGAGGGTACAACTACGAGCAGTACTTC. Protein product: CASSYIRGYNYEQYF.

This chain joins TRBV10-2 and TRBJ1-1; D uncertain. CDR3 length: 17 residues. Germline V lookup: CDR1 WSHSY, CDR2 SAAADI. V was cut by 2 bases and J by 0 bases, with 16 bases left in between. In DNA form, the CDR3 reads TGCGCCAGCAGTGAGGATCGGGGTCTAAGAATGAACACTGAAGCTTTCTTT. Encoded protein: CASSEDRGLRMNTEAFF.

This clone has a single count. The rearrangement joins TRBV2 to TRBJ2-7; 7 positions agree with TRBD2. The V and J ends lost 5 bases and 2 bases, in that order; junction bases with no gene match: 6. Germline V lookup: CDR1 SNHLY, CDR2 FYNNEI. The CDR3 runs to 14 residues. As DNA, the CDR3 is TGTGCCAGCAGTACGGGACTATCAACCTACGAGCAGTACTTC. It encodes CASSTGLSTYEQYF.

The sample holds a few counts of this clone. V gene TRBV18 combines with J gene TRBJ2-7, with D tentatively TRBD1 (5 bases). V gave up 2 bases and J gave up 2 bases, with 10 bases separating them. The CDR3 runs to 14 residues. CDR1 KGHSH and CDR2 LQKENI come from the germline V gene. CDR3 residues: CASSPISTAYEQYF. Written as DNA, the CDR3 is TGTGCCAGCTCACCAATTTCGACAGCCTACGAGCAGTACTTC.

The rearrangement uses TRBV7-2 and TRBJ1-1; 10 bases are a match to TRBD1. Trimming took 4 bases from V and 2 from J; bases not matched to a gene: 4. This CDR3 contains 15 residues. The germline gives CDR1 SGHTA, CDR2 FQGNSA. The CDR3 nucleotides read TGTGCCAGCAGCTGGGGGACAGGGGTCAACACTGAAGCTTTCTTT. Its translation is CASSWGTGVNTEAFF.

This rearrangement joins TRBV10-3 to TRBJ2-7, with a weak D call TRBD1 (5 bases). Germline lookup yields CDR1 ENHRY and CDR2 SYGVKD. CDR3 size: 15 residues. V lost 4 bases and J 0 bases, leaving 13 bases between the germline ends. The CDR3 region has the DNA TGTGCCATCAGTGTTCTGGGGCCTAACTCCTACGAGCAGTACTTC. Its translation: CAISVLGPNSYEQYF.

In this sample, this clone turned up once. The CDR3 loop is CASSYSNSLNSPLHF. The DNA of the CDR3 is TGTGCCAGCAGTTACTCGAACAGCCTTAATTCACCCCTCCACTTT. V and J are TRBV6-5 and TRBJ1-6; D remains unclear. The germline V gene has CDR1 MNHEY and CDR2 SVGAGI. Trimming stripped 0 bases from V and 6 bases from J, with 9 bases between. The CDR3 spans 15 residues.

The chain recombines TRBV9 with TRBJ1-2, with TRBD1 as a possible D gene (5 bases). The germline V gene has CDR1 SGDLS and CDR2 YYNGEE. This CDR3 region has 16 residues. Between the trimmed V and J ends, which lost 3 bases and 3 bases, there was a span of 18 bases. This CDR3 is CASSASGRDEHYGYTF. The CDR3 coding sequence is TGTGCCAGCAGCGCTAGCGGCAGGGACGAACACTATGGCTACACCTTC.

The V gene is TRBV7-6, the J gene TRBJ2-3, with a weak D call TRBD1 (6 bases). Trimming pared 2 bases from V and 4 bases from J, leaving 13 bases between. The CDR3 sequence is 15 residues long. Germline V gene lookup returns CDR1 SGHVS and CDR2 FNYEAQ. Here the CDR3 DNA reads TGTGCCAGCAGCTTAATATTGGGGGCCGCAGATACGCAGTATTTT. Amino acids: CASSLILGAADTQYF.

This chain joins TRBV19 and TRBJ2-5, with 7 bases identical to TRBD1. Trimming took 5 bases from V and 7 from J; bases not matched to a gene: 10. CDR1 LNHDA and CDR2 SQIVND come from the germline V gene (reference sequence). The CDR3 length is 14 residues. The DNA of the CDR3 is TGTGCCAGTAGTCCGGGACAGACAACCAGGACCCAGTACTTC. Amino acid sequence: CASSPGQTTRTQYF.